This T cell receptor beta chain was retrieved from a study of blood T cell repertoires in COVID-19. As for the study in general: Sample material is recorded as cDNA or gDNA derived from T cells, B-cell-depleted T cells, or PBMCs.

CDR3 length equals 17 residues. V gave up 4 bases and J gave up 7 bases, with 20 bases separating them. Germline loops: CDR1 LGHDT, CDR2 YNNKEL (reference sequence). This clone was detected only once. Profiling relied on immunoSEQ multiplex PCR, and the TCRdb table lists in-frame clones only, not all of them. The table has 100,000 to 150,000 clones, roughly 74% seen once. The chain is built from TRBV3-1 (or the pseudogene TRBV3-2) and TRBJ1-6; D gene uncertain. This clonotype was obtained from a man older than 75 with COVID-19, enrolled during active disease. The specimen was peripheral blood. The CDR3 DNA is TGTGCCAGCAGCCGCAAGAGTGGCGCAGGCTTCAATTCACCCCTCCACTTT. Protein sequence: CASSRKSGAGFNSPLHF.